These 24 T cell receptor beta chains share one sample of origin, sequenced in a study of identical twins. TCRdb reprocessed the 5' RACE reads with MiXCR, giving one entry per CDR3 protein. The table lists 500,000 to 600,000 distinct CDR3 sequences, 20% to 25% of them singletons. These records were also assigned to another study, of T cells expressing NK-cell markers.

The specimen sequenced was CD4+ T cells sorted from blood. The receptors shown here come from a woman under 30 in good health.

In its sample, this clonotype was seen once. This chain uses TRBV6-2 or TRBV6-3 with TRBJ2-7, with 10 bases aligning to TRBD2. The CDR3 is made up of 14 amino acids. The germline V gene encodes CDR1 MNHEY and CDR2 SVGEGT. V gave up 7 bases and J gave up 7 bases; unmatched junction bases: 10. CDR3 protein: CASIRTSGGGEQYF. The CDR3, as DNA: TGTGCCAGCATTCGGACTAGCGGTGGCGGGGAGCAGTACTTC.

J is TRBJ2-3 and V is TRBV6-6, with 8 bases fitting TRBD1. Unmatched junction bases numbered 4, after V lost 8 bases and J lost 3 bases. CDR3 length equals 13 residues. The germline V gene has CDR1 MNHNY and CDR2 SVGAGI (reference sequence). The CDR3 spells CASGDRRTDTQYF. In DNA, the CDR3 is TGTGCCAGCGGGGACAGGAGAACAGATACGCAGTATTTT.

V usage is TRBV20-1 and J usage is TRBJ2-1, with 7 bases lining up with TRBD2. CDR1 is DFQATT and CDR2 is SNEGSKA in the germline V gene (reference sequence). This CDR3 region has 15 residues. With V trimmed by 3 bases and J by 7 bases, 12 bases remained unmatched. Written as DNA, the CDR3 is TGCAGTGCTAGGGTGGGAGGGCCAGTCTCAAATGAGCAGTTCTTC. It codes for CSARVGGPVSNEQFF.

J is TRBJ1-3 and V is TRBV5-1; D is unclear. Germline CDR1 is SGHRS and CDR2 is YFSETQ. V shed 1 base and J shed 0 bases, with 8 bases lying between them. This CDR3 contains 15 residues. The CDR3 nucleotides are TGCGCCAGCAGCTTGCGGCGAAACTCTGGAAACACCATATATTTT. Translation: CASSLRRNSGNTIYF.

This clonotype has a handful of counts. The DNA for the CDR3 is TGTGCCAGCAAAATAGGATTCAACTATGGCTACACCTTC. It is translated as CASKIGFNYGYTF. This chain uses TRBV25-1 with TRBJ1-2; D not resolved. This CDR3 has 13 residues. The V gene's germline CDR1 is MGHDK and CDR2 SYGVNS. Trimming took off 7 bases at V and 2 bases at J, with 11 bases between the two ends.

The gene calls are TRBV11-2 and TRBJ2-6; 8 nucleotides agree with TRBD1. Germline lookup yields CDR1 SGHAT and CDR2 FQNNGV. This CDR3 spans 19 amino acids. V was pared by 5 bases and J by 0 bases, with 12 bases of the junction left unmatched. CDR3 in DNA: TGTGCCAGCAGCACGAGACGGCCAGGGGGCCCCTCTGGGGCCAACGTCCTGACTTTC. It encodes CASSTRRPGGPSGANVLTF.

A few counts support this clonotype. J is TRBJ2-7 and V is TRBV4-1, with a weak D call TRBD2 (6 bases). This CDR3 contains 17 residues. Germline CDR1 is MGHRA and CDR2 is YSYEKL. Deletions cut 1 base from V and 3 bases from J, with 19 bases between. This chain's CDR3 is CASSQVPPGTVHYEQYF. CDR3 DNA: TGCGCCAGCAGCCAAGTTCCCCCCGGGACTGTACACTACGAGCAGTACTTC.

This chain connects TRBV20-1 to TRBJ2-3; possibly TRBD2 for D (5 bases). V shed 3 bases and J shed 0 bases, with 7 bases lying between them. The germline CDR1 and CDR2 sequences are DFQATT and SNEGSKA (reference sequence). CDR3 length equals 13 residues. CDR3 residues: CSASLASTDTQYF. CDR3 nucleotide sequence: TGCAGTGCTAGCCTAGCAAGCACAGATACGCAGTATTTT.

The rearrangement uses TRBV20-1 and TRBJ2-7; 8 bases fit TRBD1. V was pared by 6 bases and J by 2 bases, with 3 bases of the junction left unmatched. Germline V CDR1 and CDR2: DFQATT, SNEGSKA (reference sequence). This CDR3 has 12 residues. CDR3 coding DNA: TGCAGTGCCCAGGACAGGGCCTACGAGCAGTACTTC. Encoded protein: CSAQDRAYEQYF.

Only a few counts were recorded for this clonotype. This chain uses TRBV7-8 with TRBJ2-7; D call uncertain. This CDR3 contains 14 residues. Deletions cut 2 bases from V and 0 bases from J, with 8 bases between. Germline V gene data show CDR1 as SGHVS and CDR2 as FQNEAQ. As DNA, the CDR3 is TGTGCCAGCAGCTTAAATGAGGTCTCCTACGAGCAGTACTTC. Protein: CASSLNEVSYEQYF.

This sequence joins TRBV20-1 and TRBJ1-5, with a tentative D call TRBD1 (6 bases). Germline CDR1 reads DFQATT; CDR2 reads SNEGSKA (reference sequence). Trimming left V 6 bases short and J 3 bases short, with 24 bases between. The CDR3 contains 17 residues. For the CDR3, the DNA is TGCAGTGCCTCTAGTCTGGACAGACCTCGAGACAATCAGCCCCAGCATTTT. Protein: CSASSLDRPRDNQPQHF.

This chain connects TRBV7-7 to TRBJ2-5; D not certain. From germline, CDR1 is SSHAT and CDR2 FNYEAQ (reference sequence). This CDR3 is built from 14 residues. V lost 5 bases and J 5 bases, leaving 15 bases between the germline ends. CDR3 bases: TGTGCCAGCAGCCCGAGAAGTAGTGGGGAGACCCAGTACTTC. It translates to CASSPRSSGETQYF.

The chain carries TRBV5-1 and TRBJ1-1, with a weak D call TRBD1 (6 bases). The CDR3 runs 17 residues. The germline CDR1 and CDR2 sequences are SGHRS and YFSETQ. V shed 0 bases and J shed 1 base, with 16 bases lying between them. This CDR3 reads CASSLVSGVKRNTEAFF. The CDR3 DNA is TGCGCCAGCAGCTTGGTTTCAGGGGTTAAGCGGAACACTGAAGCTTTCTTT.

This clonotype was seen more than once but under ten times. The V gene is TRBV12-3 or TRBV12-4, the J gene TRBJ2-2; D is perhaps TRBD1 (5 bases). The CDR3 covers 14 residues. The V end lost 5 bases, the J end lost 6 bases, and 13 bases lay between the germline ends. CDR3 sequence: CASSPGHTAGELFF. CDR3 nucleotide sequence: TGTGCCAGCAGTCCTGGACATACGGCCGGGGAGCTGTTTTTT.

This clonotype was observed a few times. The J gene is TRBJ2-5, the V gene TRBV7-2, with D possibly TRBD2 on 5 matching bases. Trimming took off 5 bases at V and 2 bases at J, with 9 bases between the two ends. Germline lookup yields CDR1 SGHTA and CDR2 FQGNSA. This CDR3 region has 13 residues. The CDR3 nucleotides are TGTGCCAGCAGCGGGAGAGCGCAAGAGACCCAGTACTTC. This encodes CASSGRAQETQYF.

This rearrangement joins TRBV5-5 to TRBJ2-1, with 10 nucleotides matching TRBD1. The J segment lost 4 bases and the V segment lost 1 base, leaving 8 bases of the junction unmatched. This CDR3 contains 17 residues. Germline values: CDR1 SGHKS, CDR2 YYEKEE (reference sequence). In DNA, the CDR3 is TGTGCCAGCAGCTTGTCTTTCCTGGGACAGGGGTACAATGAGCAGTTCTTC. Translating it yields CASSLSFLGQGYNEQFF.

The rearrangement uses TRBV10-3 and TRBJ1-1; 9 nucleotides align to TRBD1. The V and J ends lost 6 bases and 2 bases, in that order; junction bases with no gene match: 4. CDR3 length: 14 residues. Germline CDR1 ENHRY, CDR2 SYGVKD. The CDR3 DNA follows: TGTGCCATCAGGGAGACAGGGGGAAACACTGAAGCTTTCTTT. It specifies CAIRETGGNTEAFF.

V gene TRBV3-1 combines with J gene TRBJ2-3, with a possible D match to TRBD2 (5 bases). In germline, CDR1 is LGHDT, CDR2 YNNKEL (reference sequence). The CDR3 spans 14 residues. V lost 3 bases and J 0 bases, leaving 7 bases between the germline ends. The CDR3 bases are TGTGCCAGCAGCCATCGGGGTAGCACAGATACGCAGTATTTT. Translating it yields CASSHRGSTDTQYF.

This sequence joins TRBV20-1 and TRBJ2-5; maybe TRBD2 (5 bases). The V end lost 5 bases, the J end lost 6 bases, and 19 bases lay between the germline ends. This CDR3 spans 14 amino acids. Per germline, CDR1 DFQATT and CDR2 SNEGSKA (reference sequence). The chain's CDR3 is CSAPPNGIGKTQYF. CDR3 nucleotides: TGCAGTGCTCCACCCAACGGGATAGGGAAGACCCAGTACTTC.

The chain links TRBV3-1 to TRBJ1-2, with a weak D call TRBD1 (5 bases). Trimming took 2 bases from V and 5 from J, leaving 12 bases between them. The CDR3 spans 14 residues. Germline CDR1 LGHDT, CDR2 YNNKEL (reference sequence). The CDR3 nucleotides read TGTGCCAGCAGCCAATTGGAGGGGCGATATGGCTACACCTTC. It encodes CASSQLEGRYGYTF.

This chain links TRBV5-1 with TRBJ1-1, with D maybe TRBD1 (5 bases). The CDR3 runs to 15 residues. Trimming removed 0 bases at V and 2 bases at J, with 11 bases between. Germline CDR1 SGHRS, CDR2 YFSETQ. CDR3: CASSLAAGVNTEAFF. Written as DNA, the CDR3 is TGCGCCAGCAGCTTGGCCGCGGGGGTTAACACTGAAGCTTTCTTT.

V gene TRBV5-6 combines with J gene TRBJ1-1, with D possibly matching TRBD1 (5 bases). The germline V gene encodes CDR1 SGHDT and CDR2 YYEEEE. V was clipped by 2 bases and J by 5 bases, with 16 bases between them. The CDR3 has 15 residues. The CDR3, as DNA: TGTGCCAGCAGCTTAGTATCCAGGGACGGAACTGAAGCTTTCTTT. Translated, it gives CASSLVSRDGTEAFF.

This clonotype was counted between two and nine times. The DNA of the CDR3 is TGTGCCAGCAGCCCGGCCGGGAGGGCCTACGAGCAGTACTTC. Residues: CASSPAGRAYEQYF. J is TRBJ2-7 and V is TRBV6-1, with 8 bases lining up with TRBD2. V gave up 6 bases and J gave up 2 bases; unmatched junction bases: 6. CDR1 MNHNS and CDR2 SASEGT come from the germline V gene. The CDR3 length is 14 residues.

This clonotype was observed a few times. CDR3 in DNA: TGCAGTGCTAGAGTCCCAGGAGGGAACACTGAAGCTTTCTTT. Protein sequence: CSARVPGGNTEAFF. The chain uses TRBV20-1 and TRBJ1-1, with D hard to call. The CDR3 runs to 14 residues. V was pared by 1 base and J by 1 base, with 10 bases between. Germline values: CDR1 DFQATT, CDR2 SNEGSKA (reference sequence).